The 23 T cell receptor beta chains below come from one sample, sequenced in a study of identical twins (dated by TCRdb to 2016 to 2017). Libraries were prepared through 5' RACE. The listed sequencing device is Illumina HiSeq 2000. The public sequencing data were trimmed at Q25 with fastp and processed into clonotypes with MiXCR by TCRdb, which kept only in-frame beta chains. All rows with the same CDR3 protein become a single entry with the most common DNA and genes. The sample table records 300,000 to 400,000 distinct CDR3 sequences; around 9% of these occur just once. In total, the top ten clones hold approximately 8.9% of the sample. Source material: naive T cells sorted from blood. The cell subset or site tag for this specimen amounts to: cells isolated with a human naive T-cell isolation kit. All receptors come from a woman aged 50 to 65 in good health.

This clonotype was seen at least ten times. The chain recombines TRBV7-6 with TRBJ2-5; 7 positions match TRBD1. The CDR3 extends over 15 amino acids. CDR1 SGHVS and CDR2 FNYEAQ come from the germline V gene. After removal of 1 base from V and 1 base from J, the junction contained 3 bases not matched to a gene. The CDR3 sequence: CASSLVSGGQETQYF. The DNA of the CDR3 is TGTGCCAGCAGCTTAGTGTCAGGGGGCCAAGAGACCCAGTACTTC.

This clonotype has at least ten counts. The V and J genes are TRBV7-8 and TRBJ1-2; no reliable D call. V was cut by 6 bases and J by 7 bases, with 15 bases left in between. The CDR3 totals 13 residues. Germline V gene sequence: CDR1 SGHVS, CDR2 FQNEAQ. The CDR3 DNA reads as TGTGCCAGCAGAGAAGGAGGAGACCCTGGCTACACCTTC. Translated: CASREGGDPGYTF.

At least ten counts were recorded for this clonotype. The gene calls are TRBV7-9 and TRBJ2-5; D possibly corresponds to TRBD1 (6 bases). V was trimmed by 4 bases and J by 5 bases, leaving 17 bases between them. CDR3 length: 15 amino acids. From germline, CDR1 is SEHNR and CDR2 FQNEAQ (reference sequence). CDR3 DNA: TGTGCCAGCAGCTCTTACAGGGATGAAGGGGAGACCCAGTACTTC. This codes for CASSSYRDEGETQYF.

The chain has TRBV13 and TRBJ2-1; D unresolved. There are 15 residues in the CDR3. Germline V gene data show CDR1 as PRHDT and CDR2 as FYEKMQ (reference sequence). Trimming left V 5 bases short and J 0 bases short, with 11 bases between. The chain's CDR3 is CASSLTLSSYNEQFF. The CDR3 nucleotides read TGTGCCAGCAGCCTAACCCTTAGCTCCTACAATGAGCAGTTCTTC.

This clonotype was counted between two and nine times. CDR3 nucleotides: TGTGCCAGCAGTTTGATGGCCAGCCCGAGCACTGAAGCTTTCTTT. This sequence encodes CASSLMASPSTEAFF. The chain carries TRBV27 and TRBJ1-1; D call uncertain. Between the trimmed V and J ends, which lost 3 bases and 4 bases, there was a span of 15 bases. This CDR3 contains 15 residues. Germline CDR1 and CDR2: MNHEY and SMNVEV (reference sequence).

The rearrangement joins TRBV10-3 to TRBJ2-1; 8 bases align to TRBD2. CDR3 size: 12 residues. Germline loops: CDR1 ENHRY, CDR2 SYGVKD. V lost 8 bases, J lost 8 bases, and 5 bases stayed unmatched. The CDR3 DNA is TGTGCCATCGGACTAGCAGGCGATGAGCAGTTCTTC. Translated, it gives CAIGLAGDEQFF.

This clonotype has a handful of counts. The chain uses TRBV5-5 and TRBJ2-1; 10 bases align to TRBD2. Germline-derived CDR1 and CDR2 are SGHKS and YYEKEE (reference sequence). V gave up 3 bases and J gave up 4 bases; unmatched junction bases: 7. This CDR3 has 16 residues. The CDR3 sequence is CASSSQGLALYNEQFF. The DNA of the CDR3 is TGTGCCAGCAGCTCGCAGGGACTAGCGCTATACAATGAGCAGTTCTTC.

Concerning this clonotype itself: A read error is possible here, since a much larger clone lies one base away. The chain employs TRBV7-8 and TRBJ2-1; D perhaps matches TRBD2 (6 bases). CDR1 is SGHVS and CDR2 is FQNEAQ in the germline V gene. The CDR3 covers 15 residues. V was pared by 4 bases and J by 4 bases, with 14 bases between. Here the CDR3 DNA reads TGTGCCAGCAGCTCCCGGGACTGGCCTTACAATGAGCAGTTCTTC. Protein product: CASSSRDWPYNEQFF. The variable domain in full, completed from reference TRBV7-8 and TRBJ2-1, reads GAGVSQSPRYKVAKRGQDVALRCDPISGHVSLFWYQQALGQGPEFLTYFQNEAQLDKSGLPSDRFFAERPEGSVSTLKIQRTQQEDSAVYLCASSSRDWPYNEQFFGPGTRLTVL.

This clonotype was detected many times. The chain couples TRBV5-1 to TRBJ2-1; D unclear. The germline V gene has CDR1 SGHRS and CDR2 YFSETQ. The V end was cut by 0 bases, the J end by 6 bases, with 7 bases between. CDR3 length equals 13 residues. CDR3 DNA: TGCGCCAGCAGCTTGGGTACTCCCAATGAGCAGTTCTTC. Translating gives CASSLGTPNEQFF.

This clonotype was seen many times. The CDR3 here is CSVDIGPDKNEQFF. In nucleotides, the CDR3 is TGCAGCGTTGACATAGGTCCTGACAAAAATGAGCAGTTCTTC. V is TRBV29-1 and J is TRBJ2-1; no clear D. This CDR3 is 14 amino acids long. Trimming pared 3 bases from V and 7 bases from J, leaving 16 bases between. Looked up from germline, CDR1 is SQVTM and CDR2 is ANQGSEA.

The genes are TRBV20-1 and TRBJ2-1, with 8 bases aligning to TRBD2. With V trimmed by 5 bases and J by 3 bases, 12 bases remained unmatched. Germline V gene sequence: CDR1 DFQATT, CDR2 SNEGSKA (reference sequence). This CDR3 is 16 amino acids long. The CDR3 is CSALSSGGAYYNEQFF. CDR3 DNA: TGCAGTGCTTTAAGTTCCGGGGGGGCCTACTACAATGAGCAGTTCTTC.

This clonotype occurred a few times. The rearrangement uses TRBV5-1 and TRBJ2-3, with a weak D call TRBD2 (5 bases). Trimming stripped 1 base from V and 3 bases from J, with 15 bases between. The CDR3 sequence is 16 residues long. Germline-derived CDR1 and CDR2 are SGHRS and YFSETQ. CDR3 in DNA: TGCGCCAGCAGCTTGCGGGCCAGCGGAGCAACAGATACGCAGTATTTT. Amino acid sequence: CASSLRASGATDTQYF.

J is TRBJ1-4 and V is TRBV29-1; the D gene is possibly TRBD1 (6 bases). Per the germline V gene, CDR1 is SQVTM and CDR2 is ANQGSEA. The CDR3 runs to 15 residues. The V end lost 2 bases, the J end lost 3 bases, and 13 bases lay between the germline ends. CDR3 sequence (DNA): TGCAGCGTTGAACCCCTCCAGGGGCCTAATGAAAAACTGTTTTTT. Its protein product is CSVEPLQGPNEKLFF.

Regarding this clonotype: At one end the junction does not follow the germline gene, possibly because of a read error. This rearrangement joins TRBV12-3 or TRBV12-4 to TRBJ2-3, with 10 bases lining up with TRBD2. The CDR3 runs 18 residues. The CDR3 protein is CATSPPAVGTSDTDTQYF. The CDR3 bases are TGTGCCACCAGTCCTCCGGCGGTAGGGACTAGCGACACAGATACGCAGTATTTT.

In this sample, this clonotype turned up a few times. The chain joins TRBV4-1 to TRBJ2-7; D call uncertain. V was pared by 2 bases and J by 2 bases, with 7 bases between. Germline V gene data show CDR1 as MGHRA and CDR2 as YSYEKL. The CDR3 contains 13 residues. CDR3 loop: CASSQQVAYEQYF. Written as DNA, the CDR3 is TGCGCCAGCAGCCAACAAGTGGCCTACGAGCAGTACTTC.

Many counts were recorded for this clonotype. The chain recombines TRBV2 with TRBJ2-1; 8 bases are a match to TRBD1. The length of the CDR3 is 16 residues. Germline V CDR1 and CDR2: SNHLY, FYNNEI. J gave up 3 bases and V 4 bases, and 8 bases lay outside the gene matches. CDR3 amino acids: CASSAAGQGRYNEQFF. The CDR3 nucleotides are TGTGCCAGCAGTGCGGCAGGACAGGGACGCTACAATGAGCAGTTCTTC. Using reference TRBV2 and TRBJ2-1 for the parts outside the CDR3, the full variable domain is EPEVTQTPSHQVTQMGQEVILRCVPISNHLYFYWYRQILGQKVEFLVSFYNNEISEKSEIFDDQFSVERPDGSNFTLKIRSTKLEDSAMYFCASSAAGQGRYNEQFFGPGTRLTVL.

The V gene is TRBV4-1, the J gene TRBJ2-1, with 10 bases matching TRBD2. Trimming removed 1 base from V and 5 bases from J; junction bases left unmatched: 5. Per germline, CDR1 MGHRA and CDR2 YSYEKL. This CDR3 is 16 amino acids long. The CDR3 loop is CASSQGSGRMHNEQFF. The CDR3 nucleotides read TGCGCCAGCAGCCAAGGTAGCGGGAGGATGCACAATGAGCAGTTCTTC.

This clonotype was seen repeatedly, ten times or more. V is TRBV29-1 and J is TRBJ1-2; no firm D call. This CDR3 contains 12 residues. Germline CDR1 SQVTM, CDR2 ANQGSEA. Trimming removed 1 base from V and 4 bases from J, with 7 bases in between. The chain's CDR3 is CSVEGFSYGYTF. In DNA, the CDR3 is TGCAGCGTTGAAGGGTTCAGCTATGGCTACACCTTC.

The chain couples TRBV12-3 or TRBV12-4 to TRBJ2-3; D possibly corresponds to TRBD2 (8 bases). Trimming took 2 bases from V and 1 from J, leaving 19 bases between them. The CDR3 is made up of 18 amino acids. As DNA, the CDR3 is TGTGCCAGCAGTTTACAACTAGCGGAGGGGGCTGGCACAGATACGCAGTATTTT. Amino acids: CASSLQLAEGAGTDTQYF.

This clonotype was detected a few times. The J gene is TRBJ1-1, the V gene TRBV5-1, with TRBD1 matching over 7 bases. Germline V gene sequence: CDR1 SGHRS, CDR2 YFSETQ. V trimming: 4 bases; J trimming: 4 bases; junction bases outside the gene matches: 10. CDR3 length: 15 amino acids. The CDR3 region is CASSGSTGESTEAFF. CDR3 bases: TGCGCCAGCAGCGGGTCCACAGGGGAGTCCACTGAAGCTTTCTTT.

The chain has TRBV12-3 or TRBV12-4 and TRBJ2-7; D tentatively reads TRBD1 or TRBD2 (5 bases each). The CDR3 is 17 residues long. Between the trimmed V and J ends, which lost 4 bases and 0 bases, there was a span of 19 bases. CDR3 protein: CASSWGPVGRSSYEQYF. As DNA, the CDR3 is TGTGCCAGCAGTTGGGGCCCGGTGGGACGGAGCTCCTACGAGCAGTACTTC.

The chain uses TRBV28 and TRBJ2-2, with D hard to call. V lost 5 bases and J 1 base, leaving 8 bases between the germline ends. Germline V gene lookup returns CDR1 MDHEN and CDR2 SYDVKM. The CDR3 has 14 amino acids. The CDR3 sequence: CASSPYLNTGELFF. The CDR3 nucleotides read TGTGCCAGCAGTCCATACCTGAACACCGGGGAGCTGTTTTTT. Drawing the rest from reference TRBV28 and TRBJ2-2, the complete variable domain is DVKVTQSSRYLVKRTGEKVFLECVQDMDHENMFWYRQDPGLGLRLIYFSYDVKMKEKGDIPEGYSVSREKKERFSLILESASTNQTSMYLCASSPYLNTGELFFGEGSRLTVL.

This clonotype has at least ten counts. The chain carries TRBV4-1 and TRBJ1-5; no clear D. Germline V gives CDR1 MGHRA, CDR2 YSYEKL. Trimming shortened V by 1 base and J by 2 bases, and 9 bases separated the two germline ends. The CDR3 length is 15 residues. In nucleotides, the CDR3 is TGCGCCAGCAGCCAAGTGGAACAGCGCAATCAGCCCCAGCATTTT. This gives the protein CASSQVEQRNQPQHF.